The clone carrying this T cell receptor (beta chain) was seen repeatedly, ten times or more. What it binds is not known. The data stem from a study of T cell repertoires in cytomegalovirus infection. The overall study: An indication of both CMV infection and matching HLA type came from public TCR beta signatures.

Whole-study results and caveats: Cumulative frequency (of public TCR beta family members) identified carriers of CMV plus the relevant HLA. HLA-C-restricted, CMV-specific TCR beta clonotypes were dominant ex vivo.

The germline gives CDR1 SGHTA, CDR2 FQGNSA. The CDR3 extends over 17 amino acids. The V and J ends lost 2 bases and 0 bases respectively, with 14 bases between them. TCRdb itself ran the reads through MiXCR, one entry per CDR3 protein. Of approximately 730,000 distinct CDR3 sequences listed, around a third are singletons. This chain uses TRBV7-2 with TRBJ1-5, with D unresolved. The TCR sequence derives from a human donor in good health (CMV status not recorded). Some clones in this sample may be carry-over from other donors' samples. The material was cultured PBMCs, obtained from culture after CMV antigen stimulation. The CDR3 loop reads CASSLIVWSTSNQPQHF. CDR3 bases: TGTGCCAGCAGCTTAATTGTGTGGTCAACTAGCAATCAGCCCCAGCATTTT.